This entry lists 30 T cell receptor beta chains sequenced from one sample in a study of T-cell memory formation after mild COVID-19. Using its own MiXCR run on the 5' RACE reads, TCRdb lists one record per CDR3 protein. The sample gives 140,000 to 150,000 distinct CDR3 sequences, approximately 26% of which show up once; approximately 25% is in the top ten. The sequencing sample was made of PBMCs or a T cell subset sorted from them (not recorded which). These TCRs come from an adult woman who had mild COVID-19 (a few samples of this study predate the infection). Cell type and time point are not known.

CDR3 region: CASSQDSDPNTEAFF. The CDR3 DNA follows: TGCGCCAGCAGCCAAGATTCCGATCCGAACACTGAAGCTTTCTTT. V usage is TRBV4-3 and J usage is TRBJ1-1; D unclear. Trimming pared 0 bases from V and 1 base from J, leaving 9 bases between. Germline lookup yields CDR1 LGHNA and CDR2 YSLEER. This CDR3 has 15 residues.

This rearrangement joins TRBV6-2 or TRBV6-3 to TRBJ2-2; 9 bases are shared with TRBD1. With 4 bases clipped from V and 6 bases from J, the junction kept 9 bases outside the gene matches. The CDR3 extends over 16 amino acids. The germline V gene encodes CDR1 MNHEY and CDR2 SVGEGT. In DNA form, the CDR3 reads TGTGCCAGCAGTTCCCCCGGGACAGGGAAGGCCGGGGAGCTGTTTTTT. This gives the protein CASSSPGTGKAGELFF.

Only a few counts were recorded for this clonotype. The genes are TRBV7-6 and TRBJ2-3; no firm D call. The CDR3 has 12 amino acids. The germline V gene encodes CDR1 SGHVS and CDR2 FNYEAQ. V was pared by 5 bases and J by 6 bases, with 9 bases between. In nucleotides, the CDR3 is TGTGCCAGCAGCCCCCTATTCGATACGCAGTATTTT. Its protein product is CASSPLFDTQYF.

V usage is TRBV9 and J usage is TRBJ1-1; D not certain. The CDR3 covers 14 residues. The V and J ends lost 4 bases and 2 bases respectively, with 12 bases between them. Germline V gives CDR1 SGDLS, CDR2 YYNGEE. The CDR3 DNA sequence: TGTGCCAGCAGCCCCTGGGGTACCAACACTGAAGCTTTCTTT. Protein product: CASSPWGTNTEAFF.

CDR3 residues: CASSADIGGNSPLHF. The CDR3 bases are TGTGCCAGCAGTGCCGACATCGGAGGAAATTCACCCCTCCACTTT. This chain links TRBV12-3 or TRBV12-4 with TRBJ1-6; D gene uncertain. CDR3 length: 15 amino acids. The V end was cut by 5 bases, the J end by 7 bases, with 15 bases between.

The rearrangement links TRBV6-5 to TRBJ2-3; D not resolved. CDR1 MNHEY and CDR2 SVGAGI come from the germline V gene. The CDR3 is 15 amino acids. V lost 5 bases and J 2 bases, leaving 14 bases between the germline ends. CDR3 region: CASSPDGYATDTQYF. The CDR3 coding sequence is TGTGCCAGCAGTCCTGACGGTTACGCCACAGATACGCAGTATTTT.

CDR3: CSVEYEGQGSDTQYF. The CDR3 region has the DNA TGCAGCGTTGAATATGAGGGACAGGGGTCGGATACGCAGTATTTT. This chain joins TRBV29-1 and TRBJ2-3; TRBD1 matches at 10 bases. V gave up 2 bases and J gave up 6 bases; unmatched junction bases: 8. CDR1 and CDR2 from the germline V gene are SQVTM and ANQGSEA. This CDR3 is 15 amino acids long.

The chain has TRBV5-6 and TRBJ2-4; the match to TRBD2 covers 8 bases. Germline loops: CDR1 SGHDT, CDR2 YYEEEE. CDR3 length: 15 amino acids. V gave up 4 bases and J gave up 2 bases; unmatched junction bases: 5. DNA of the CDR3: TGTGCCAGCAGCCTCCCGGGGGGGTCCAAAAACATTCAGTACTTC. This sequence encodes CASSLPGGSKNIQYF.

This clonotype has more than one count but fewer than ten. V is TRBV7-3 and J is TRBJ2-5; D unclear. The CDR3 spans 15 residues. With 1 base removed from V and 5 bases from J, the gap between germline ends came to 14 bases. CDR1 is SGHTA and CDR2 is FQGTGA in the germline V gene. CDR3 DNA sequence: TGTGCCAGCAGCTTAAGCGGTCTATTCGGCGAGACCCAGTACTTC. Its protein product is CASSLSGLFGETQYF.

This clonotype was picked up a small number of times. The V call is TRBV12-3 or TRBV12-4, the J call TRBJ2-7, with TRBD2 matching over 8 bases. Germline trimming cut 3 bases from V and 6 bases from J; bases unmatched to any gene: 7. This CDR3 is built from 14 residues. The CDR3, as DNA: TGTGCCAGCAGTTTCGTAGCGGGACAAGTCGAGCAGTACTTC. Protein: CASSFVAGQVEQYF.

The genes are TRBV4-1 and TRBJ2-3; possible D gene TRBD2, 5 bases. CDR1 is MGHRA and CDR2 is YSYEKL in the germline V gene. The CDR3 is 15 residues long. The ends were cut back, 1 base at V and 0 bases at J, with 8 bases in the middle. CDR3 residues: CASSQVAGSTDTQYF. For the CDR3, the DNA is TGCGCCAGCAGCCAAGTTGCGGGCAGCACAGATACGCAGTATTTT.

The CDR3 spells CASSLASAGGHEQYF. For the CDR3, the DNA is TGTGCCAGCAGCTTAGCCAGTGCAGGGGGACACGAGCAGTACTTC. This chain joins TRBV7-9 and TRBJ2-7, with 7 bases that match TRBD1. This CDR3 region has 15 residues. CDR1 and CDR2 (germline): SEHNR, FQNEAQ (reference sequence). Trimming at V came to 0 bases and at J to 5 bases, leaving 7 bases not matched to a gene.

This clonotype was recorded a few times. This chain links TRBV4-3 with TRBJ2-2, with 7 bases lining up with TRBD2. Germline loops: CDR1 LGHNA, CDR2 YSLEER. The CDR3 loop spans 18 amino acids. V lost 0 bases and J lost 0; bases outside the gene matches: 7. The CDR3 loop is CASSQDPEAGSNTGELFF. CDR3 bases: TGCGCCAGCAGCCAAGACCCCGAAGCGGGATCGAACACCGGGGAGCTGTTTTTT.

A few counts support this clonotype. This sequence joins TRBV4-1 and TRBJ2-7, with D perhaps matching TRBD1 or TRBD2 (5 bases each). CDR1 is MGHRA, CDR2 YSYEKL, per germline. The V end was cut by 0 bases, the J end by 2 bases, with 14 bases between. The CDR3 covers 16 residues. CDR3 nucleotides: TGCGCCAGCAGCCAAGAGAGAGGGGCTGAACCCTACGAGCAGTACTTC. Protein sequence: CASSQERGAEPYEQYF.

The V call is TRBV9, the J call TRBJ1-2, with D possibly TRBD1 on 6 matching bases. The CDR3 is made up of 13 amino acids. Germline CDR1 SGDLS, CDR2 YYNGEE. V dropped 0 bases and J dropped 4 bases, with 7 bases sitting between them. The CDR3 region is CASSVGDTYGYTF. As DNA, the CDR3 is TGTGCCAGCAGCGTAGGGGACACCTATGGCTACACCTTC.

The chain is built from TRBV7-9 and TRBJ1-5; D not resolved. The CDR3 extends over 18 amino acids. Germline assignment: CDR1 SEHNR and CDR2 FQNEAQ (reference sequence). V lost 1 base to trimming and J lost 2 bases, with 18 bases between them. The chain's CDR3 is CASSLGERGGLGNQPQHF. Written as DNA, the CDR3 is TGTGCCAGCAGCTTAGGGGAGCGGGGAGGGCTGGGCAATCAGCCCCAGCATTTT.

This clonotype turned up a few times. This sequence joins TRBV5-6 and TRBJ1-5; D is unresolved. The CDR3 has 14 residues. V lost 0 bases to trimming and J lost 5 bases, with 9 bases between them. The germline gives CDR1 SGHDT, CDR2 YYEEEE. Written as DNA, the CDR3 is TGTGCCAGCAGCTTGGGAGGGAGCCATCAGCCCCAGCATTTT. This translates into CASSLGGSHQPQHF.

The chain links TRBV7-3 to TRBJ2-5; D possibly uses TRBD1 or TRBD2 (5 bases each). Trimming cost V 5 bases and J 0 bases, with 13 bases left between them. Germline loops: CDR1 SGHTA, CDR2 FQGTGA. The CDR3 runs 15 residues. The CDR3 here is CASSNRGNNQETQYF. In DNA form, the CDR3 reads TGTGCCAGCAGCAACCGGGGCAACAACCAAGAGACCCAGTACTTC.

The chain links TRBV24-1 to TRBJ1-1, with unresolved D. Germline V gene lookup returns CDR1 KGHDR and CDR2 SFDVKD. The CDR3 runs to 12 residues. V was shortened by 3 bases and J by 1 base, with 2 bases between the two germline ends. The CDR3 here is CATSDQNTEAFF. The CDR3 DNA is TGTGCCACCAGTGATCAGAACACTGAAGCTTTCTTT.

V gene TRBV5-1 combines with J gene TRBJ1-1; tentative D call: TRBD1 (5 bases). Per the germline V gene, CDR1 is SGHRS and CDR2 is YFSETQ. The germline V and J ends were trimmed by 4 bases and 7 bases, with 20 bases remaining between them. This CDR3 is 15 amino acids long. CDR3 DNA sequence: TGCGCCAGCAGCATTGGGCAACAGGTTTGGAGTGAAGCTTTCTTT. It specifies CASSIGQQVWSEAFF.

This chain uses TRBV29-1 with TRBJ2-2; D is perhaps TRBD2 (5 bases). This CDR3 region has 13 residues. Germline assignment: CDR1 SQVTM and CDR2 ANQGSEA. Trimming removed 6 bases at V and 2 bases at J, with 10 bases between. The CDR3 DNA reads as TGCAGCGTCCGAGGGCCCAACACCGGGGAGCTGTTTTTT. Encoded protein: CSVRGPNTGELFF.

This clonotype was counted between two and nine times. This rearrangement joins TRBV5-4 to TRBJ2-5, with TRBD2 matching 16 bases. V was pared by 4 bases and J by 3 bases, with 6 bases of the junction left unmatched. In germline, CDR1 is SGHNT, CDR2 YYREEE (reference sequence). The CDR3 has 17 amino acids. CDR3 sequence (DNA): TGTGCCAGCAGCCTACCGGGACTAGCGGGGGGGGAAGAGACCCAGTACTTC. Amino acid sequence: CASSLPGLAGGEETQYF. Full variable domain (remainder filled in from reference TRBV5-4 and TRBJ2-5): ETGVTQSPTHLIKTRGQQVTLRCSSQSGHNTVSWYQQALGQGPQFIFQYYREEENGRGNFPPRFSGLQFPNYSSELNVNALELDDSALYLCASSLPGLAGGEETQYFGPGTRLLVL.

This clonotype was observed a handful of times. The chain is built from TRBV7-6 and TRBJ1-4; 10 positions agree with TRBD1. Germline V gene sequence: CDR1 SGHVS, CDR2 FNYEAQ. CDR3 length: 15 residues. V trimming: 6 bases; J trimming: 2 bases; junction bases outside the gene matches: 3. The CDR3 DNA reads as TGTGCCAGCAGGGGACAGGGGAAGACTAATGAAAAACTGTTTTTT. Translated: CASRGQGKTNEKLFF.

The genes are TRBV6-6 and TRBJ2-5; the D is unclear. The CDR3 has 12 residues. The V and J ends lost 2 bases and 3 bases respectively, with 4 bases between them. Germline V gene data show CDR1 as MNHNY and CDR2 as SVGAGI (reference sequence). CDR3 sequence (DNA): TGTGCCAGCAGTTACAATAAAGAGACCCAGTACTTC. This sequence encodes CASSYNKETQYF.

This chain links TRBV9 with TRBJ2-2; D possibly corresponds to TRBD1 (6 bases). Germline assignment: CDR1 SGDLS and CDR2 YYNGEE. The ends were cut back, 4 bases at V and 1 base at J, with 11 bases in the middle. CDR3 length: 15 amino acids. CDR3 coding DNA: TGTGCCAGCAGCCTCGGGACACAGAACACCGGGGAGCTGTTTTTT. The encoded protein is CASSLGTQNTGELFF.

The chain uses TRBV20-1 and TRBJ2-7; D unresolved. V was trimmed by 5 bases and J by 7 bases, leaving 12 bases between them. CDR3 length: 11 amino acids. The V gene's germline CDR1 is DFQATT and CDR2 SNEGSKA (reference sequence). CDR3 in amino acids: CSARTLGEQYF. The CDR3, as DNA: TGCAGTGCTCGCACCCTTGGGGAGCAGTACTTC.

The V gene is TRBV7-6, the J gene TRBJ1-1, with a weak D call TRBD1 (5 bases). V lost 4 bases to trimming and J lost 5 bases, with 11 bases between them. In germline, CDR1 is SGHVS, CDR2 FNYEAQ. This CDR3 is 13 amino acids long. CDR3 DNA: TGTGCCAGCAGCTCCAGGGTAGGGACTGAAGCTTTCTTT. Residues: CASSSRVGTEAFF.

The sample holds a few counts of this clonotype. The chain joins TRBV5-1 to TRBJ2-1; D could derive from TRBD1 or TRBD2 (5 bases each). Germline V gene data show CDR1 as SGHRS and CDR2 as YFSETQ. Trimming left V 4 bases short and J 8 bases short, with 16 bases between. This CDR3 is built from 14 residues. In DNA form, the CDR3 reads TGCGCCAGCAGCCGGGGACCCTCCGGGGATGAGCAGTTCTTC. Its protein product is CASSRGPSGDEQFF. The full variable domain, rest sourced from reference TRBV5-1 and TRBJ2-1, is KAGVTQTPRYLIKTRGQQVTLSCSPISGHRSVSWYQQTPGQGLQFLFEYFSETQRNKGNFPGRFSGRQFSNSRSEMNVSTLELGDSALYLCASSRGPSGDEQFFGPGTRLTVL.

This chain uses TRBV18 with TRBJ2-7, with D possibly TRBD1 on 5 matching bases. Per germline, CDR1 KGHSH and CDR2 LQKENI. V dropped 2 bases and J dropped 1 base, with 12 bases sitting between them. This CDR3 is built from 15 residues. CDR3 region: CASSPGARESYEQYF. The CDR3 coding sequence is TGTGCCAGCTCACCAGGGGCGAGAGAGTCCTACGAGCAGTACTTC.

There are a few counts of this clonotype. The rearrangement uses TRBV5-4 and TRBJ1-1; D possibly corresponds to TRBD1 (5 bases). CDR3 size: 14 residues. The germline V gene has CDR1 SGHNT and CDR2 YYREEE (reference sequence). The V end was cut by 4 bases, the J end by 2 bases, with 12 bases between. The CDR3 here is CASSRKTENTEAFF. CDR3 nucleotides: TGTGCCAGCAGCCGAAAGACAGAAAACACTGAAGCTTTCTTT.